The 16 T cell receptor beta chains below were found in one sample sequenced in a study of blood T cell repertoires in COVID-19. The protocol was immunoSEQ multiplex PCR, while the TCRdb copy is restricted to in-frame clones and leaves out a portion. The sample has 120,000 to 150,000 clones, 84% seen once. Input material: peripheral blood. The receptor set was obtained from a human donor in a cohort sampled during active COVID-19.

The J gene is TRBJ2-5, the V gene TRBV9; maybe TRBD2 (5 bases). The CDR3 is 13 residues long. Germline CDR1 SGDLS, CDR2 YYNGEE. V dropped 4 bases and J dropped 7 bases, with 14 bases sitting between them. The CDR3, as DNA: TGTGCCAGCAGCACCAGACCCGAGGGGACCCAGTACTTC. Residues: CASSTRPEGTQYF. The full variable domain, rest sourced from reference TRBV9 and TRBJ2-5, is DSGVTQTPKHLITATGQRVTLRCSPRSGDLSVYWYQQSLDQGLQFLIQYYNGEERAKGNILERFSAQQFPDLHSELNLSSLELGDSALYFCASSTRPEGTQYFGPGTRLLVL.

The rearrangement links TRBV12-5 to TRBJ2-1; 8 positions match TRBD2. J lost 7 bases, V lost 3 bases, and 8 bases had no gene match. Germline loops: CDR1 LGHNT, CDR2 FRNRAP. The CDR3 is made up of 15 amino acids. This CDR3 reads CASGLYPGGRNEQFF. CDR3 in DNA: TGTGCTAGTGGTTTATATCCGGGGGGGCGGAATGAGCAGTTCTTC.

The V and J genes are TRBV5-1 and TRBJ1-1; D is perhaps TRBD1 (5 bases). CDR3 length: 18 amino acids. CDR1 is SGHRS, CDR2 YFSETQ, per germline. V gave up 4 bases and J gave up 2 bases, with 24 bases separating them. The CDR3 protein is CASSPGATGLGGNTEAFF. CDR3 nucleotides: TGCGCCAGCAGCCCCGGGGCTACGGGGTTGGGGGGAAACACTGAAGCTTTCTTT.

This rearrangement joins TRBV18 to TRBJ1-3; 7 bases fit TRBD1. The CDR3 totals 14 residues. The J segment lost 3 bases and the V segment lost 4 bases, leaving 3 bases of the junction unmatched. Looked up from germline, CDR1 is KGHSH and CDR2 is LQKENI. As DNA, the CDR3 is TGTGCCAGCTCACGCCGGGACAGTGGAAACACCATATATTTT. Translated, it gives CASSRRDSGNTIYF.

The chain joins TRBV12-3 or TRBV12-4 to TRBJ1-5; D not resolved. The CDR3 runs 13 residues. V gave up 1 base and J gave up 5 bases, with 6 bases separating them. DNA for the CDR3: TGTGCCAGCAGTTTAGGGCCTTATCAGCCCCAGCATTTT. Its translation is CASSLGPYQPQHF.

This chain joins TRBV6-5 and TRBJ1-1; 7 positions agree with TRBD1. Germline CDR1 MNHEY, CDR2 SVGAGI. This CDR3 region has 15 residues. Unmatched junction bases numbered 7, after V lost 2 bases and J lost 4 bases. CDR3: CASSYVKTGITEAFF. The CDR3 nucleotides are TGTGCCAGCAGTTACGTCAAGACAGGGATCACTGAAGCTTTCTTT.

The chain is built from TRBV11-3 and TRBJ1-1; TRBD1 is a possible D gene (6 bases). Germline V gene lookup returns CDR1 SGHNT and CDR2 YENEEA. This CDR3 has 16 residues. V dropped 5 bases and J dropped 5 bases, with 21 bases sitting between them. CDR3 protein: CASSPSGGGGSTEAFF. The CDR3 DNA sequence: TGTGCCAGCAGCCCCTCCGGGGGAGGGGGAAGTACTGAAGCTTTCTTT.

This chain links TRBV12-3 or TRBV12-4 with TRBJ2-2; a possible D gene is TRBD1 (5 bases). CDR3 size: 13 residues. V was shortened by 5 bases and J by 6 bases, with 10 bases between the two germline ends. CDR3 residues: CASSPRESGELFF. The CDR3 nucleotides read TGTGCCAGCAGTCCCAGGGAATCCGGGGAGCTGTTTTTT.

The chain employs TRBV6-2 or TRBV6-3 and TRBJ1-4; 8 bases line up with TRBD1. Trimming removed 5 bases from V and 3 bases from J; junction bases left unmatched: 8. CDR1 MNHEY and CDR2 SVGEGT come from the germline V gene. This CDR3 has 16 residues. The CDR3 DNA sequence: TGTGCCAGCAGTCGACAGGGGCCTGCATCTAATGAAAAACTGTTTTTT. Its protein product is CASSRQGPASNEKLFF.

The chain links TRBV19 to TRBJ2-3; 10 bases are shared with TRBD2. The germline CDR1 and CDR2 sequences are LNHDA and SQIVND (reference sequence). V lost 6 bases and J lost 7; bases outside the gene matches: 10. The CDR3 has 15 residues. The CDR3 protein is CASSTGTSDQNTQYF. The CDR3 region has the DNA TGTGCCAGTAGCACCGGGACTAGCGATCAGAATACGCAGTATTTT.

The CDR3 sequence is CATMPAGGSTDTQYF. The CDR3 nucleotides are TGTGCCACCATGCCCGCAGGGGGTAGCACAGATACGCAGTATTTT. The chain recombines TRBV24-1 with TRBJ2-3; 7 nucleotides line up with TRBD1. The CDR3 runs to 15 residues. With 8 bases clipped from V and 0 bases from J, the junction kept 7 bases outside the gene matches. CDR1 and CDR2 from the germline V gene are KGHDR and SFDVKD.

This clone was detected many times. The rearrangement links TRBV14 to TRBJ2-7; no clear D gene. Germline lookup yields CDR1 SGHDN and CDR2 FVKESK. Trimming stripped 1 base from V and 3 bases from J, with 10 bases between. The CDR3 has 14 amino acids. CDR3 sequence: CASSQGLRNYEQYF. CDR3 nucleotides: TGTGCCAGCAGCCAAGGTTTGAGGAACTACGAGCAGTACTTC.

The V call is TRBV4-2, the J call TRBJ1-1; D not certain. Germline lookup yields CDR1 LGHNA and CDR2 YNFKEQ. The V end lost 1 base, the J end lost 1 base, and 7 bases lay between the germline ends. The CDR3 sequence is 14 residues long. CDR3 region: CASSQGNTNTEAFF. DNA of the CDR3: TGTGCCAGCAGCCAAGGAAACACGAACACTGAAGCTTTCTTT.

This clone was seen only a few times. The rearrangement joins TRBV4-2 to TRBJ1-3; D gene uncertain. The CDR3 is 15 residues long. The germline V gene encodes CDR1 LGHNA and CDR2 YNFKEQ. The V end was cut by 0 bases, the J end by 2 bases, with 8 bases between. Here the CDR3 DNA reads TGTGCCAGCAGCCAAGACACTACTACTGGAAACACCATATATTTT. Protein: CASSQDTTTGNTIYF.

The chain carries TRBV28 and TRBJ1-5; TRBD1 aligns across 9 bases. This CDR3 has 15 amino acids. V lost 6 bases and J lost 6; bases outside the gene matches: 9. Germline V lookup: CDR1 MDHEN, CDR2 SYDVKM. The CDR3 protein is CASRPQTGGIQPQHF. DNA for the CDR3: TGTGCCAGCAGACCGCAAACAGGGGGCATTCAGCCCCAGCATTTT.

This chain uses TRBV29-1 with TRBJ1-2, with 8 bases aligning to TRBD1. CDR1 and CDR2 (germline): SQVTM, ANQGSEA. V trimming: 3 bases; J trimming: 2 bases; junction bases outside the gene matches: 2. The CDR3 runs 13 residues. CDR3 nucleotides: TGCAGCGTTGAGGGGGACAGGAACTATGGCTACACCTTC. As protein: CSVEGDRNYGYTF.